This T cell receptor (beta chain) was recovered during a study of cytomegalovirus exposure and HLA in healthy donors. Overall study results and limits: Using the classifier, cytomegalovirus status was reportedly diagnosed with high specificity and sensitivity. As a later analysis revealed, most CMV-associated TCR beta chains appeared HLA-restricted. Common viral pathogens were later found to be apparently linked to several of the most significant clusters.

The CDR3 runs 14 residues. CDR1 is SGDLS, CDR2 YYNGEE, per germline. V gave up 2 bases and J gave up 4 bases; unmatched junction bases: 4. With respect to this clone: Its antigen is currently unknown.

Vbeta (60) and Jbeta (13) primers were used in the PCR. Using immunoSEQ multiplex PCR, the repertoire was profiled, and TCRdb retains in-frame clones only, with some absent. The sample includes 200,000 or so clones, roughly 76% seen only once; the top ten take roughly 2%. Healthy bone marrow donors made up the cohort. V is TRBV9 and J is TRBJ2-5; 8 nucleotides align to TRBD2. The sample consisted of PBMCs. The sequence derives from a young woman in good health and CMV-seropositive. CDR3 sequence: CASSVGRARETQYF. The CDR3 DNA is TGTGCCAGCAGCGTCGGGAGGGCCCGAGAGACCCAGTACTTC.